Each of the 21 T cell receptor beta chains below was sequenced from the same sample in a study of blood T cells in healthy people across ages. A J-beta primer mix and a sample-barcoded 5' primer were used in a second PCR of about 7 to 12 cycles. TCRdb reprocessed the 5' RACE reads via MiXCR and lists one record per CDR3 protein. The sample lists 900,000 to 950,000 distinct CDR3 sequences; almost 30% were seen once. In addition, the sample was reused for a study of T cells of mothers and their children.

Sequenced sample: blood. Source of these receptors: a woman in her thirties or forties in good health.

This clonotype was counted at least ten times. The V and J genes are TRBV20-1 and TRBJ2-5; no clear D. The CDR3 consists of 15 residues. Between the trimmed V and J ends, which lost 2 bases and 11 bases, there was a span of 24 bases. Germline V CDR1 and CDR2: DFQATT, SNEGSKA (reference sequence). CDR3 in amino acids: CSARPLMNIANEQYF. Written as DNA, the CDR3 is TGCAGTGCTAGACCTTTGATGAACATAGCCAATGAGCAGTACTTC.

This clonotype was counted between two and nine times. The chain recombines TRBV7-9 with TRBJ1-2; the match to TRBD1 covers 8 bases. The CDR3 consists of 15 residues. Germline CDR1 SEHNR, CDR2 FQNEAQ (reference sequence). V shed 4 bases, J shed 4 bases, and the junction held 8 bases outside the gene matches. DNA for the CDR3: TGTGCCAGCAGCTCTCGCTCGGGACAGGTCTATGGCTACACCTTC. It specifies CASSSRSGQVYGYTF.

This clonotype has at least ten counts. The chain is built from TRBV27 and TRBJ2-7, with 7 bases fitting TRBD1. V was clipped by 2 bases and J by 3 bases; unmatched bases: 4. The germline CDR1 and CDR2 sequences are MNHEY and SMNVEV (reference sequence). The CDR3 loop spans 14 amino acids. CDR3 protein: CASSLNRDSYEQYF. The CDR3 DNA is TGTGCCAGCAGTTTAAACCGGGACAGCTACGAGCAGTACTTC.

CDR3 nucleotides: TGCAGTGCTTCGGACAGGGGGCAATACAATGAGCAGTTCTTC. This codes for CSASDRGQYNEQFF. The genes are TRBV20-1 and TRBJ2-1; 11 positions match TRBD1. From germline, CDR1 is DFQATT and CDR2 SNEGSKA (reference sequence). The ends lost 5 bases at V and 4 bases at J; junction bases unmatched: 4. CDR3 length equals 14 residues.

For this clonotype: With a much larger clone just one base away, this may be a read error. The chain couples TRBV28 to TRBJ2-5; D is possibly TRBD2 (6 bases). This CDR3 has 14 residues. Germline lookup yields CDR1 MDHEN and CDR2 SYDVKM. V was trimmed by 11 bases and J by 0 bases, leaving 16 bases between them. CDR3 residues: CAVGGTGDQETQYF. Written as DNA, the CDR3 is TGTGCCGTTGGAGGGACGGGGGACCAAGAGACCCAGTACTTC.

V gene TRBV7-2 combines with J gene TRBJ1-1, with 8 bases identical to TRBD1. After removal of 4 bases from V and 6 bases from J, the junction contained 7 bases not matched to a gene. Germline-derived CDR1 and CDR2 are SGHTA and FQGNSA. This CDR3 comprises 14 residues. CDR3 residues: CASSSLRGRSEAFF. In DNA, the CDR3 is TGTGCCAGCAGCTCCCTCAGGGGGCGGTCTGAAGCTTTCTTT. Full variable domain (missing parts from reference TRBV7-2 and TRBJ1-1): GAGVSQSPSNKVTEKGKDVELRCDPISGHTALYWYRQSLGQGLEFLIYFQGNSAPDKSGLPSDRFSAERTGGSVSTLTIQRTQQEDSAVYLCASSSLRGRSEAFFGQGTRLTVV.

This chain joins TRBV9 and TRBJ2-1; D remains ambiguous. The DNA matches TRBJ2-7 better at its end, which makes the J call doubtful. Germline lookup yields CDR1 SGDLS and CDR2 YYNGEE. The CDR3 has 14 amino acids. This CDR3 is CASTARLGYNEQYF. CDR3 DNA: TGTGCCAGCACGGCGCGGTTGGGATACAATGAGCAGTACTTC.

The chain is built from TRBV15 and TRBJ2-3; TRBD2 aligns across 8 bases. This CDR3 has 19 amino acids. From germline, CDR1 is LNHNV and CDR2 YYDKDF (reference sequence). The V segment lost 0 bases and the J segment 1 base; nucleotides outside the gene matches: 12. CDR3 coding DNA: TGTGCCACCAGCAGAGATTGGGCGGGGGGTCTCCCAGGCACAGATACGCAGTATTTT. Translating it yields CATSRDWAGGLPGTDTQYF.

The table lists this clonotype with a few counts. The CDR3 loop reads CASSLTRAQAGEQYF. The DNA of the CDR3 is TGCGCCAGCAGCTTGACAAGGGCTCAGGCAGGGGAGCAGTACTTC. The genes are TRBV5-1 and TRBJ2-5, with D perhaps TRBD1 (6 bases). Between the trimmed V and J ends, which lost 1 base and 11 bases, there was a span of 21 bases. Per the germline V gene, CDR1 is SGHRS and CDR2 is YFSETQ. The CDR3 has 15 amino acids.

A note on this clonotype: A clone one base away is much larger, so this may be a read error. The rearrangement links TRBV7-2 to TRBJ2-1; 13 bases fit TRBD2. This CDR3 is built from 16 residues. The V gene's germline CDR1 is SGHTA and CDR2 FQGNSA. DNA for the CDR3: TGTGCCGGCAGCTTAGTGGGACTAGCGGGGTTCGATGAGCAGTTCTTC. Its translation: CAGSLVGLAGFDEQFF.

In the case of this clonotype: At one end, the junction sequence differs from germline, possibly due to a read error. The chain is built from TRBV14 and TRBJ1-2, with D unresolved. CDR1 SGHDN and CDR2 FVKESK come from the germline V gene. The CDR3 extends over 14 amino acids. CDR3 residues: CANSRTHPTYGYTF. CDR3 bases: TGTGCCAACAGCCGTACGCATCCAACCTATGGCTACACCTTC.

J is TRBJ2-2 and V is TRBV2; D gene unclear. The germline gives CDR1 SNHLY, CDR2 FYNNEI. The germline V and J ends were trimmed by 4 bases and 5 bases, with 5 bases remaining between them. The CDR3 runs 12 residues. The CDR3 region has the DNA TGTGCCAGCAGTGCTGAAACCGGGGAGCTGTTTTTT. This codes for CASSAETGELFF.

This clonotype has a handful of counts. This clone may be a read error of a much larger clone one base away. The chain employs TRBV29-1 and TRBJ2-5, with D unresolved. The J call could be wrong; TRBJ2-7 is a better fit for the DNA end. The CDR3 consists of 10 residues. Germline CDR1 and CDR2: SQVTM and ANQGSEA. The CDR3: CGVGEAEQYF. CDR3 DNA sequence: TGCGGCGTTGGCGAGGCCGAGCAGTACTTC.

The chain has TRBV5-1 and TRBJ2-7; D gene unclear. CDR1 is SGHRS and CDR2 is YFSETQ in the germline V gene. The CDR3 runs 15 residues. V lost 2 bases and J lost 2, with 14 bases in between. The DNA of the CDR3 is TGCGCCAGCAGCTTCCAGTCTGGCGGTACCTACGAGCAGTACTTC. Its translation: CASSFQSGGTYEQYF.

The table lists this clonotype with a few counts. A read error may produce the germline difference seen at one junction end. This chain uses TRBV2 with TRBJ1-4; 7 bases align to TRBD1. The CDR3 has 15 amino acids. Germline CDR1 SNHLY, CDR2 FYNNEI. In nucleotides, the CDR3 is TGTGCCAGCAGTGAAGGGGGACAGCTTAATGAAAAGCTGTTTTTT. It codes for CASSEGGQLNEKLFF.

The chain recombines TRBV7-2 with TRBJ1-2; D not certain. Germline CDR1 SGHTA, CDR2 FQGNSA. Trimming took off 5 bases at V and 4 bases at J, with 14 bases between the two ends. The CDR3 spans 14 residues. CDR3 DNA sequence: TGTGCCAGCAGCCCCTCGAGGGAGGCCTATGGCTACACCTTC. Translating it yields CASSPSREAYGYTF.

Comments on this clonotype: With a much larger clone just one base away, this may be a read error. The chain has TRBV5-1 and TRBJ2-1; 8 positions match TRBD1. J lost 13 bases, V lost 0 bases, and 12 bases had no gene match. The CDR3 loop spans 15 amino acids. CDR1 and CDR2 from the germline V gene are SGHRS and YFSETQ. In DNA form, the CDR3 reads TGCGCCAGCAGCTTGGCTGACAGGGGTTTAAAGACCCAGTTCTTC. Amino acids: CASSLADRGLKTQFF.

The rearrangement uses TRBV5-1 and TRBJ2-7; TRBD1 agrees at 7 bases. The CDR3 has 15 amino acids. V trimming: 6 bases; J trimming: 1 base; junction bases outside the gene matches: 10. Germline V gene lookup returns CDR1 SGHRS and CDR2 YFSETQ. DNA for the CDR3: TGCGCCAGCAACCACAGGGGCGGGCCGTCCTACGAGCAGTACTTC. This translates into CASNHRGGPSYEQYF. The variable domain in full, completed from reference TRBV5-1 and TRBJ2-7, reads KAGVTQTPRYLIKTRGQQVTLSCSPISGHRSVSWYQQTPGQGLQFLFEYFSETQRNKGNFPGRFSGRQFSNSRSEMNVSTLELGDSALYLCASNHRGGPSYEQYFGPGTRLTVT.

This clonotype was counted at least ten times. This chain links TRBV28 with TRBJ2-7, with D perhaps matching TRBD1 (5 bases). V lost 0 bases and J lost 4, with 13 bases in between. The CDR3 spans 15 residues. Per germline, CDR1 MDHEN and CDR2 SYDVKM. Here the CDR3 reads CASSLWPGNSYEQYF. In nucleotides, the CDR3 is TGTGCCAGCAGTTTATGGCCAGGGAATTCTTACGAGCAGTACTTC.

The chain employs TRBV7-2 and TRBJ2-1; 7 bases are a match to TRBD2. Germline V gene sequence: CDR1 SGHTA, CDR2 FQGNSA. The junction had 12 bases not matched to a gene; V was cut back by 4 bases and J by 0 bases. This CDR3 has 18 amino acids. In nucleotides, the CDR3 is TGTGCCAGCAGCTCTAGGACTAGTCCCCTGGGCTCCTACAATGAGCAGTTCTTC. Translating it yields CASSSRTSPLGSYNEQFF. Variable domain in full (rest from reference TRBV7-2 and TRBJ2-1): GAGVSQSPSNKVTEKGKDVELRCDPISGHTALYWYRQSLGQGLEFLIYFQGNSAPDKSGLPSDRFSAERTGGSVSTLTIQRTQQEDSAVYLCASSSRTSPLGSYNEQFFGPGTRLTVL.

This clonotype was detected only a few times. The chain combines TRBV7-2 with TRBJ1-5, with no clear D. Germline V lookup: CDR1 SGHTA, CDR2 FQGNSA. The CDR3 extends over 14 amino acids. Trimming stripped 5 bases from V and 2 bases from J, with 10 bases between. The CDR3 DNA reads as TGTGCCAGCAGCCTGGGATATGGCAATCAGCCCCAGCATTTT. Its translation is CASSLGYGNQPQHF.